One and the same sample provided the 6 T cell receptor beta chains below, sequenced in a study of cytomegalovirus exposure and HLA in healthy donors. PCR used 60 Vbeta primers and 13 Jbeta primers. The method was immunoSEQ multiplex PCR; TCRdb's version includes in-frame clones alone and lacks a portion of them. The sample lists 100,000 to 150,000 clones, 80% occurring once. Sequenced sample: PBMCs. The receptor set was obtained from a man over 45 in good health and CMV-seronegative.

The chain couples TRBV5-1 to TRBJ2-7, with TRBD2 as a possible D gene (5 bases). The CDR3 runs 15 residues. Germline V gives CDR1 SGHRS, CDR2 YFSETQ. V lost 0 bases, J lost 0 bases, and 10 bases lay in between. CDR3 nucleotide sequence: TGCGCCAGCAGCTTGGTGGGCGGGCACTCCTACGAGCAGTACTTC. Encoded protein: CASSLVGGHSYEQYF.

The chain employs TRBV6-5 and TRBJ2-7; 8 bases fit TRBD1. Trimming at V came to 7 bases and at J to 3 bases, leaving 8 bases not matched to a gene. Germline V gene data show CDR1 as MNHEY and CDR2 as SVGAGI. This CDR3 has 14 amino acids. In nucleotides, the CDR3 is TGTGCCAGCACCTCCCCAGGGGGCATCTACGAGCAGTACTTC. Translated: CASTSPGGIYEQYF.

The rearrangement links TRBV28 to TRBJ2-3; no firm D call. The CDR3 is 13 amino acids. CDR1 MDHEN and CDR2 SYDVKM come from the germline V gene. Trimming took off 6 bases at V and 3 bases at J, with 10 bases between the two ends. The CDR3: CASRPTTTDTQYF. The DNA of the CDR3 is TGTGCCAGCAGACCCACTACAACAGATACGCAGTATTTT.

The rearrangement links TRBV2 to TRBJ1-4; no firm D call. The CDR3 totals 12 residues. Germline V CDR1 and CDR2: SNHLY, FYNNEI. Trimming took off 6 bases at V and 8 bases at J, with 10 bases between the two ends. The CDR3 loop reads CASSLGSEKLFF. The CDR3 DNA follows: TGTGCCAGCAGCCTAGGATCCGAAAAACTGTTTTTT.

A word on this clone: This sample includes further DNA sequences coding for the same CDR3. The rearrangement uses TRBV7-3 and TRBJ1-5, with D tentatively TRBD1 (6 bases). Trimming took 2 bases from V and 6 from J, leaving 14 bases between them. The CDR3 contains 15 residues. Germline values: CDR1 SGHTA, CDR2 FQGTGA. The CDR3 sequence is CASSLDTGTTQPQHF. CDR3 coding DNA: TGTGCCAGCAGCTTAGACACGGGGACAACTCAGCCCCAGCATTTT.

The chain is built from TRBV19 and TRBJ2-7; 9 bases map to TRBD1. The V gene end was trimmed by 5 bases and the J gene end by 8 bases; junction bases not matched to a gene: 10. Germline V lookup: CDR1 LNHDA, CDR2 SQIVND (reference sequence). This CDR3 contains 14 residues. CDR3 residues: CASSRSSGTGKQYF. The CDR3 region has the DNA TGTGCCAGTAGTCGCTCCTCCGGGACAGGGAAGCAGTACTTC.